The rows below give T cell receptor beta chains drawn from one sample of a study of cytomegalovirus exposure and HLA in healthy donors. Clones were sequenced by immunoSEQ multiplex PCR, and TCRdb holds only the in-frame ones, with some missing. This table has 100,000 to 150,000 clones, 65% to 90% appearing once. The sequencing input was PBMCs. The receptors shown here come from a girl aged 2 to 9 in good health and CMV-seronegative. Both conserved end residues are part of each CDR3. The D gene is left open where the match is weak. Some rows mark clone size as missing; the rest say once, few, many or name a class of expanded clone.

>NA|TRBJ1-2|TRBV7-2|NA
CASSPFWESYGYTF
TGTGCCAGCAGCCCTTTTTGGGAGTCCTATGGCTACACCTTC
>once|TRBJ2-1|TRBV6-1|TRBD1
CASSEVLGDRGNEQFF
TGTGCCAGCAGTGAAGTCCTCGGGGACAGGGGCAATGAGCAGTTCTTC
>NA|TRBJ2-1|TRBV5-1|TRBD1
CASSLVRLWDDRGNEQFF
TGCGCCAGCAGCTTGGTCAGGCTATGGGATGACAGGGGCAATGAGCAGTTCTTC
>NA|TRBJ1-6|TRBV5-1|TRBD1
CASSLGDRGRWVNSPLHF
TGCGCCAGCAGCTTGGGAGACAGGGGGCGCTGGGTCAATTCACCCCTCCACTTT
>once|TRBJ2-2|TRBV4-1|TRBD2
CASDPGLATGELFF
TGCGCCAGCGACCCGGGACTAGCAACCGGGGAGCTGTTTTTT
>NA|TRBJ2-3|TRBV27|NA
CATGVVTQYF
TGTGCGACGGGAGTGGTTACGCAGTATTTT
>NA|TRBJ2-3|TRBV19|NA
CASSIAILDTQYF
TGTGCCAGTAGTATTGCGATCTTGGATACGCAGTATTTT
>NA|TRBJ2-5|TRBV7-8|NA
CASSPSPRTIQETQYF
TGTGCCAGCAGCCCGAGCCCACGGACAATCCAAGAGACCCAGTACTTC
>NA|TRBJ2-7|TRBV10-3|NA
CAISESHSSYEQYF
TGTGCCATCAGTGAGTCACACAGCTCCTACGAGCAGTACTTC
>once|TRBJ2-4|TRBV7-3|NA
CASSLTAGYGTKNIQYF
TGTGCCAGCAGCTTAACGGCAGGGTATGGTACCAAAAACATTCAGTACTTC
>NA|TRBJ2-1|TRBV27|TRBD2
CASSFLMREYSYNEQFF
TGTGCCAGCAGTTTCTTGATGCGGGAGTATTCCTACAATGAGCAGTTCTTC
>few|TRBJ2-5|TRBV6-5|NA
CASSYSGAQETQYF
TGTGCCAGCAGTTACTCAGGGGCGCAAGAGACCCAGTACTTC
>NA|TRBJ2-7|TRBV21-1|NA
CASSKLGCSSYEQYF
TGTGCCAGCAGCAAATTGGGCTGTTCCTCCTACGAGCAGTACTTC
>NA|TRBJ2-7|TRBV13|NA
CASSLRSGAYEQYF
TGTGCCAGCAGCTTAAGAAGTGGAGCCTACGAGCAGTACTTC
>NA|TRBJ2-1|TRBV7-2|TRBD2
CASSPGLVAEQFF
TGTGCCAGCAGCCCCGGACTAGTTGCTGAGCAGTTCTTC
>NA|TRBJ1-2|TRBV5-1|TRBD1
CASSPSGTGYGYTF
TGCGCCAGCAGCCCGAGCGGGACAGGCTATGGCTACACCTTC
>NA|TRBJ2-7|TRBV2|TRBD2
CASSISGGEYEQYF
TGTGCCAGCAGTATTAGCGGGGGGGAGTACGAGCAGTACTTC
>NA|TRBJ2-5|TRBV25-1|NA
CASSDYDRGGETQYF
TGTGCCAGCAGTGATTACGACAGGGGAGGGGAGACCCAGTACTTC